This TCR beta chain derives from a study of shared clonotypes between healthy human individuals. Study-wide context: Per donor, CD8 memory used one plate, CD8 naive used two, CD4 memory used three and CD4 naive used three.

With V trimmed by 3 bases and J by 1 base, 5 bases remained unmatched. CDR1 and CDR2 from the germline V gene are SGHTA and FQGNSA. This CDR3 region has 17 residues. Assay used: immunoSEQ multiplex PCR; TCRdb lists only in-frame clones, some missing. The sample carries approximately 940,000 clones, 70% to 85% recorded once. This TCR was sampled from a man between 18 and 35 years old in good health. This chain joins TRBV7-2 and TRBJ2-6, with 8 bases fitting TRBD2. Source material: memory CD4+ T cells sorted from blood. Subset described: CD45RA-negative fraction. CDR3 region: CASSLVTSGSGANVLTF. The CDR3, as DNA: TGTGCCAGCAGCTTGGTCACTAGCGGTTCTGGGGCCAACGTCCTGACTTTC.